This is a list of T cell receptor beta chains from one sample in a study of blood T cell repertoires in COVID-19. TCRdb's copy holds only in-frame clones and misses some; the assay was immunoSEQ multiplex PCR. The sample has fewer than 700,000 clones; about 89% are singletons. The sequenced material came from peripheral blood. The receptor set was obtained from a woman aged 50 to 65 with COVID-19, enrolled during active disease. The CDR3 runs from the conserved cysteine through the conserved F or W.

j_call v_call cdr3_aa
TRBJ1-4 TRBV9 CASSVGGGTNEKLFF
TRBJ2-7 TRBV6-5 CASSKQGKYEQYF
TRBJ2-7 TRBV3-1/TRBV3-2 CASSPRTRQRSSYEQYF
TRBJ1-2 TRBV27 CASSGQGDYGYTF
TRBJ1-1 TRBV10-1 CASSSRTGSTEAFF
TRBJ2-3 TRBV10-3 CAISEHTSNTQYF
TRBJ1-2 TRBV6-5 CASSAPGTAGYTF
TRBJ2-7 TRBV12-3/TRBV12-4 CASRDTGTGEQYF
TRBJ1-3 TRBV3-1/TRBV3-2 CASSQESAGNTIYF
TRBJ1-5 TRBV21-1 CASSKDSNQPQHF
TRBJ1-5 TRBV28 CASSPQTGRNQPQHF
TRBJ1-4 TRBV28 CASRDSNEKLFF
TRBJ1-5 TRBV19 CASTRGGTVRGQPQHF
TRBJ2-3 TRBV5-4 CASSSPYPGLAGTSTDTQYF
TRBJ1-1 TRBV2 CASSALWEGHTEAFF
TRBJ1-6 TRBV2 CASSDEGGSSYNSPLHF